This TCR beta chain was retrieved from a study of shared clonotypes between healthy human individuals. To note about this clone: Antigen specificity is unknown.

This CDR3 spans 14 amino acids. V lost 5 bases to trimming and J lost 0 bases, with 12 bases between them. Germline V gene lookup returns CDR1 GTSNPN and CDR2 SVGIG (reference sequence). General study points: Having only a few donors restricted how much genetic and exposure-history diversity was captured. Some clonotypes were shared by all four sorted-subset donors, while others were not shared. The non-shared ones had lower generation probabilities than the shared ones.

The repertoire was sequenced with immunoSEQ multiplex PCR; TCRdb's copy has only in-frame clones and lacks some. This table holds under 1,100,000 clones, about 76% found once. This chain connects TRBV30 to TRBJ2-3, with D unresolved. Sample: memory CD4+ T cells sorted from blood. Subset in this sample: CD45RA-negative fraction. The TCR comes from a man between 18 and 29 years old in good health. CDR3 sequence reads: CAWADTTSTDTQYF. CDR3 nucleotides: TGTGCCTGGGCCGACACCACTAGCACAGATACGCAGTATTTT.